Here is one TCR beta chain with its context. This specimen belongs to a study of Tregs in tolerant kidney transplant recipients. Repertoires were generated with immunoSEQ multiplex PCR, while TCRdb's copy carries only in-frame clones and drops some. The sample includes tens of thousands of clones, roughly 91% seen only once; the top ten take 0.35% to 0.5%. This CDR3 spans 14 amino acids. V was pared by 0 bases and J by 5 bases, with 8 bases between. Germline V lookup: CDR1 LNHNV, CDR2 YYDKDF (reference sequence). The receptor was isolated from a human donor who received a combined kidney and bone marrow transplant. J is TRBJ2-1 and V is TRBV15, with D maybe TRBD2 (5 bases). Sequenced here: CD4+ T cells from blood, sampled before the transplant. The CDR3 DNA sequence: TGTGCCACCAGCAGAGATCTCGGGGACAATGAGCAGTTCTTC. This gives the protein CATSRDLGDNEQFF.